The 8 T cell receptor beta chains listed next were all sequenced from one sample in a study of T cell changes during pregnancy in multiple sclerosis. Sequencing used immunoSEQ multiplex PCR; TCRdb keeps in-frame clones, though not all of them. The sample holds approximately 52,000 clones, around 90% seen once. The sequences come from CD4+ T cells from peripheral blood mononuclear cells, collected in the second trimester of pregnancy. Receptors originate from a female donor with multiple sclerosis, enrolled in a pregnancy study.

The CDR3 protein is CSVIQFGGDNEQFF. Here the CDR3 DNA reads TGCAGCGTTATACAATTTGGGGGCGACAATGAGCAGTTCTTC. The chain uses TRBV29-1 and TRBJ2-1, with TRBD1 as a possible D gene (6 bases). CDR1 and CDR2 from the germline V gene are SQVTM and ANQGSEA. This CDR3 spans 14 amino acids. The V end was cut by 5 bases, the J end by 5 bases, with 16 bases between.

This chain uses TRBV19 with TRBJ2-7; 7 nucleotides agree with TRBD1. In germline, CDR1 is LNHDA, CDR2 SQIVND (reference sequence). Germline trimming cut 7 bases from V and 2 bases from J; bases unmatched to any gene: 5. The CDR3 is 13 amino acids. The CDR3 region is CASKDRHTYEQYF. In DNA form, the CDR3 reads TGTGCCAGTAAGGACAGGCACACCTACGAGCAGTACTTC.

This clone came up once. The V call is TRBV5-4, the J call TRBJ2-4, with 11 positions matching TRBD2. Germline assignment: CDR1 SGHNT and CDR2 YYREEE (reference sequence). The CDR3 covers 16 residues. J was trimmed by 8 bases and V by 4 bases; bases with no gene match: 11. This chain's CDR3 is CASSPQLAGEEDIQYF. The DNA for the CDR3 is TGTGCCAGCAGCCCACAACTAGCGGGAGAGGAGGACATTCAGTACTTC.

The J gene is TRBJ2-5, the V gene TRBV10-3; 7 bases agree with TRBD1. The length of the CDR3 is 13 residues. The germline CDR1 and CDR2 sequences are ENHRY and SYGVKD. V lost 4 bases and J lost 5; bases outside the gene matches: 4. CDR3 loop: CAISGGRGETQYF. CDR3 nucleotide sequence: TGTGCCATCAGTGGGGGCAGGGGGGAGACCCAGTACTTC.

The chain has TRBV19 and TRBJ2-7; 7 nucleotides line up with TRBD1. The V gene's germline CDR1 is LNHDA and CDR2 SQIVND (reference sequence). V dropped 3 bases and J dropped 4; count of bases not matched to a gene: 12. CDR3 size: 16 residues. DNA of the CDR3: TGTGCCAGTAGTATCACCACAGGGGACGTAGGTTACGAGCAGTACTTC. Protein product: CASSITTGDVGYEQYF. The full variable domain, its missing parts supplied by reference TRBV19 and TRBJ2-7, is DGGITQSPKYLFRKEGQNVTLSCEQNLNHDAMYWYRQDPGQGLRLIYYSQIVNDFQKGDIAEGYSVSREKKESFPLTVTSAQKNPTAFYLCASSITTGDVGYEQYFGPGTRLTVT.

This clone was seen a handful of times. The V call is TRBV2, the J call TRBJ2-7, with D possibly matching TRBD2 (5 bases). Germline V gene lookup returns CDR1 SNHLY and CDR2 FYNNEI. The CDR3 consists of 12 residues. Trimming removed 4 bases from V and 4 bases from J, with 8 bases in between. CDR3 amino acids: CASSGTQYEQYF. The CDR3 DNA sequence: TGTGCCAGCAGTGGGACTCAATACGAGCAGTACTTC.

The chain carries TRBV19 and TRBJ1-4; D is ambiguous. Germline CDR1 is LNHDA and CDR2 is SQIVND (reference sequence). The CDR3 sequence is 15 residues long. The germline V and J ends were trimmed by 4 bases and 4 bases, with 13 bases remaining between them. The CDR3 is CASSTPKSNNEKLFF. The CDR3, as DNA: TGTGCCAGTAGTACGCCAAAGAGCAATAATGAAAAACTGTTTTTT.

The chain combines TRBV19 with TRBJ2-7, with D perhaps TRBD2 (6 bases). The germline V gene encodes CDR1 LNHDA and CDR2 SQIVND (reference sequence). The CDR3 sequence is 14 residues long. Trimming removed 3 bases from V and 2 bases from J, with 11 bases in between. Written as DNA, the CDR3 is TGTGCCAGTAGTATGGGAGGCCGAACCTACGAGCAGTACTTC. Protein product: CASSMGGRTYEQYF.